The T cell receptor (beta chain) under discussion was sequenced for a study of cytomegalovirus exposure and HLA in healthy donors. The CDR3 is 18 amino acids. Trimming shortened V by 3 bases and J by 4 bases, and 24 bases separated the two germline ends. Germline lookup yields CDR1 SEHNR and CDR2 FQNEAQ (reference sequence). This clone was counted once. Primers included in the PCR were 60 Vbeta and 13 Jbeta primers. The repertoire was sequenced with immunoSEQ multiplex PCR; TCRdb's copy has only in-frame clones and lacks some. The sample lists roughly 200,000 clones, 85% seen once, with approximately 2.4% in the top ten.

The sequenced material came from PBMCs. V is TRBV7-9 and J is TRBJ1-1; D possibly corresponds to TRBD1 (6 bases). This receptor was identified in a woman in her forties or fifties in good health and CMV-seronegative. CDR3 in DNA: TGTGCCAGCAGCTTGGGTCAGGGGATCGGCAGCTTGAGCACTGAAGCTTTCTTT. Translation: CASSLGQGIGSLSTEAFF.